What follows are 27 T cell receptor beta chains derived from one specimen sequenced in a study of T-cell memory formation after mild COVID-19. TCRdb used MiXCR to reprocess the 5' RACE reads, holding one entry per CDR3 protein. This table holds some 410,000 distinct CDR3 sequences, around a quarter found once. The specimen sequenced was PBMCs or a T cell subset sorted from them (not recorded which). These TCRs come from an adult woman who had mild COVID-19 (a few samples of this study predate the infection). Cell type and time point are not known.

The CDR3 region has the DNA TGTGCCAGCAGTGAAAGACTAGCGGACCGTCTTGTCAGGGCCCAGTACTTC. The encoded protein is CASSERLADRLVRAQYF. The V gene is TRBV2, the J gene TRBJ2-5; 9 nucleotides line up with TRBD2. Looked up from germline, CDR1 is SNHLY and CDR2 is FYNNEI. The CDR3 extends over 17 amino acids. Losses at the gene ends were 2 bases for V and 9 bases for J; bases not matched to a gene: 16.

The chain recombines TRBV30 with TRBJ2-7; 8 bases are a match to TRBD1. CDR1 GTSNPN and CDR2 SVGIG come from the germline V gene (reference sequence). The trim removed 4 bases at V and 0 bases at J, leaving 14 bases unmatched. The CDR3 spans 17 residues. Here the CDR3 DNA reads TGTGCCTGGACCAACAGAGCAGGGGGCGGTTACTCCTACGAGCAGTACTTC. The encoded protein is CAWTNRAGGGYSYEQYF.

In this sample, this clonotype turned up a few times. Here the CDR3 DNA reads TGTGCCAGCAGCCGAGGTTTTGAGCAGTACTTC. Amino acids: CASSRGFEQYF. The chain recombines TRBV7-6 with TRBJ2-7; D call uncertain. The CDR3 consists of 11 residues. The ends were cut back, 5 bases at V and 7 bases at J, with 9 bases in the middle. The germline V gene has CDR1 SGHVS and CDR2 FNYEAQ.

The chain uses TRBV12-3 or TRBV12-4 and TRBJ2-3, with TRBD1 matching 7 bases. V lost 0 bases, J lost 1 base, and 7 bases stayed unmatched. CDR3 length: 17 residues. Written as DNA, the CDR3 is TGTGCCAGCAGTTTAGCAGAGACAGGGTGGGGCACAGATACGCAGTATTTT. As protein: CASSLAETGWGTDTQYF.

This rearrangement joins TRBV5-1 to TRBJ2-1, with 9 bases aligning to TRBD2. The J segment lost 0 bases and the V segment lost 0 bases, leaving 4 bases of the junction unmatched. Germline values: CDR1 SGHRS, CDR2 YFSETQ. This CDR3 is built from 17 residues. CDR3: CASSLAPSGVSYNEQFF. In DNA, the CDR3 is TGCGCCAGCAGCTTGGCCCCTAGCGGGGTCTCCTACAATGAGCAGTTCTTC.

This clonotype was picked up a small number of times. V is TRBV7-8 and J is TRBJ2-1; D is possibly TRBD1 or TRBD2 (5 bases each). The CDR3 length is 14 residues. In germline, CDR1 is SGHVS, CDR2 FQNEAQ. V was clipped by 7 bases and J by 9 bases, with 19 bases between them. The CDR3 nucleotides read TGTGCCAGCACCCCGTTCGACAGCGGCACTGAGCAGTTCTTC. Protein: CASTPFDSGTEQFF.

There are a few counts of this clonotype. The chain carries TRBV6-4 and TRBJ2-5, with 10 bases fitting TRBD2. This CDR3 contains 16 residues. V shed 6 bases and J 0 bases; nucleotides not matched to a gene: 7. Germline V lookup: CDR1 MRHNA, CDR2 SNTAGT. CDR3 in amino acids: CASRTITSGDQETQYF. DNA of the CDR3: TGTGCCAGCAGGACGATAACTAGCGGGGACCAAGAGACCCAGTACTTC.

This clonotype showed up just a few times. The chain carries TRBV7-2 and TRBJ2-5; TRBD2 matches at 9 bases. The V gene end was trimmed by 1 base and the J gene end by 7 bases; junction bases not matched to a gene: 1. From germline, CDR1 is SGHTA and CDR2 FQGNSA. The CDR3 runs 13 residues. The CDR3 DNA is TGTGCCAGCAGCTTAGGGGGACTAGCGACCCAGTACTTC. Its translation is CASSLGGLATQYF.

This chain joins TRBV7-9 and TRBJ2-1; D call uncertain. This CDR3 has 13 amino acids. V lost 1 base and J 5 bases, leaving 6 bases between the germline ends. The V gene's germline CDR1 is SEHNR and CDR2 FQNEAQ (reference sequence). In DNA form, the CDR3 reads TGTGCCAGCAGCTTAGTCCGCCACAATGAGCAGTTCTTC. Translated: CASSLVRHNEQFF. Variable domain in full (rest from reference TRBV7-9 and TRBJ2-1): DTGVSQNPRHKITKRGQNVTFRCDPISEHNRLYWYRQTLGQGPEFLTYFQNEAQLEKSRLLSDRFSAERPKGSFSTLEIQRTEQGDSAMYLCASSLVRHNEQFFGPGTRLTVL.

The chain uses TRBV12-3 or TRBV12-4 and TRBJ1-2; possible D gene TRBD1, 6 bases. The CDR3 length is 11 residues. Trimming cost V 4 bases and J 13 bases, with 13 bases left between them. The chain's CDR3 is CASSSQTGGTF. CDR3 coding DNA: TGTGCCAGCAGTTCCCAGACAGGAGGCACCTTC.

There are many counts of this clonotype. This chain uses TRBV7-9 with TRBJ2-7; D unclear. Germline CDR1 and CDR2: SEHNR and FQNEAQ (reference sequence). Trimming removed 1 base at V and 7 bases at J, with 8 bases between. The CDR3 spans 12 residues. The CDR3 region is CASSLGWQEQYF. CDR3 nucleotide sequence: TGTGCCAGCAGCTTAGGGTGGCAGGAGCAGTACTTC.

The V call is TRBV7-9, the J call TRBJ1-4, with D tentatively TRBD1 (6 bases). Per the germline V gene, CDR1 is SEHNR and CDR2 is FQNEAQ (reference sequence). V lost 5 bases to trimming and J lost 0 bases, with 10 bases between them. This CDR3 is 15 amino acids long. The chain's CDR3 is CASSRGQSTNEKLFF. DNA of the CDR3: TGTGCCAGCAGCCGAGGACAGTCAACTAATGAAAAACTGTTTTTT.

This clonotype appeared many times. The rearrangement uses TRBV5-1 and TRBJ2-2; no reliable D call. The length of the CDR3 is 14 residues. Germline CDR1 is SGHRS and CDR2 is YFSETQ. V lost 3 bases and J lost 1, with 7 bases in between. CDR3: CASSYYGNTGELFF. In DNA form, the CDR3 reads TGCGCCAGCAGCTACTACGGGAACACCGGGGAGCTGTTTTTT.

This clonotype was detected only a few times. The V call is TRBV5-5, the J call TRBJ1-3; D gene ambiguous. V lost 2 bases to trimming and J lost 0 bases, with 12 bases between them. The germline gives CDR1 SGHKS, CDR2 YYEKEE (reference sequence). The CDR3 is 16 residues long. The CDR3: CASSFGEAFSGNTIYF. The CDR3 DNA is TGTGCCAGCAGCTTCGGGGAAGCTTTCTCTGGAAACACCATATATTTT.

The chain uses TRBV6-1 and TRBJ2-7; D not certain. V lost 7 bases and J lost 0, with 13 bases in between. Germline V gives CDR1 MNHNS, CDR2 SASEGT. The CDR3 covers 14 residues. CDR3 DNA sequence: TGTGCCAGCAAAGGACCGCAAAGCTCCTACGAGCAGTACTTC. Residues: CASKGPQSSYEQYF.

This clonotype was seen only a few times. This chain joins TRBV12-3 or TRBV12-4 and TRBJ1-5; perhaps TRBD1 as D (6 bases). The CDR3 sequence is 14 residues long. V lost 6 bases to trimming and J lost 6 bases, with 15 bases between them. The CDR3 bases are TGTGCCAGCAGGGGGGAACAGGGTGGTCAGCCCCAGCATTTT. The encoded protein is CASRGEQGGQPQHF.

The J gene is TRBJ1-1, the V gene TRBV15; D gene uncertain. Per the germline V gene, CDR1 is LNHNV and CDR2 is YYDKDF (reference sequence). The CDR3 consists of 12 residues. V shed 1 base and J shed 3 bases, with 3 bases lying between them. In nucleotides, the CDR3 is TGTGCCACCAGCAGAGTCTACACTGAAGCTTTCTTT. Its protein product is CATSRVYTEAFF.

This clonotype was observed a few times. This chain connects TRBV7-9 to TRBJ2-1; 7 nucleotides match TRBD1. The junction had 3 bases not matched to a gene; V was cut back by 1 base and J by 9 bases. The CDR3 extends over 13 amino acids. Germline loops: CDR1 SEHNR, CDR2 FQNEAQ (reference sequence). CDR3 residues: CASSLEGAGEQFF. CDR3 sequence (DNA): TGTGCCAGCAGCTTAGAGGGGGCTGGTGAGCAGTTCTTC.

The chain joins TRBV7-6 to TRBJ2-7; unclear D gene. Germline-derived CDR1 and CDR2 are SGHVS and FNYEAQ. The CDR3 is made up of 16 amino acids. Deletions cut 0 bases from V and 0 bases from J, with 12 bases between. The CDR3 coding sequence is TGTGCCAGCAGCTTAGCGCCGGCAGCCAGCTCCTACGAGCAGTACTTC. Protein product: CASSLAPAASSYEQYF.

This clonotype appeared a few times. V is TRBV21-1 and J is TRBJ1-1; TRBD1 is the table's D call and was not checked against the DNA. TRBV21-1 is a pseudogene locus. The CDR3 loop spans 16 amino acids. Here the CDR3 DNA reads TGTGCCAGCAGCAAAGATGGGAACAGGTGGAACACTGAAGCTTTCTTT. As protein: CASSKDGNRWNTEAFF.

The chain combines TRBV5-1 with TRBJ1-4, with TRBD1 as a possible D gene (5 bases). The CDR3 length is 15 residues. CDR1 is SGHRS and CDR2 is YFSETQ in the germline V gene. Deletions cut 5 bases from V and 8 bases from J, with 19 bases between. This CDR3 reads CASSVSGGIGEKLFF. The CDR3 nucleotides read TGCGCCAGCAGTGTGAGCGGGGGGATAGGCGAAAAACTGTTTTTT.

The V and J genes are TRBV24-1 and TRBJ2-1; D possibly corresponds to TRBD2 (5 bases). This CDR3 contains 15 residues. Trimming took 3 bases from V and 4 from J, leaving 12 bases between them. CDR1 is KGHDR and CDR2 is SFDVKD in the germline V gene. The CDR3 protein is CATSDLQDSYNEQFF. CDR3 coding DNA: TGTGCCACCAGTGATCTCCAGGACTCGTACAATGAGCAGTTCTTC.

This clonotype was recorded a few times. The rearrangement links TRBV4-1 to TRBJ1-5, with unresolved D. CDR3 size: 14 residues. The germline V gene has CDR1 MGHRA and CDR2 YSYEKL. V lost 1 base, J lost 5 bases, and 9 bases lay in between. CDR3 in amino acids: CASSQVARYQPQHF. CDR3 DNA sequence: TGCGCCAGCAGCCAAGTGGCACGTTATCAGCCCCAGCATTTT.

This clonotype was counted a few times. V usage is TRBV7-3 and J usage is TRBJ2-3; 7 bases are shared with TRBD2. CDR1 is SGHTA, CDR2 FQGTGA, per germline. V was clipped by 1 base and J by 3 bases; unmatched bases: 7. The CDR3 is 16 amino acids. CDR3 bases: TGTGCCAGCAGCTTAAGAGCCGGGGGGACTACAGATACGCAGTATTTT. Translating it yields CASSLRAGGTTDTQYF. Using reference TRBV7-3 and TRBJ2-3 for the parts outside the CDR3, the full variable domain is GAGVSQTPSNKVTEKGKYVELRCDPISGHTALYWYRQSLGQGPEFLIYFQGTGAADDSGLPNDRFFAVRPEGSVSTLKIQRTERGDSAVYLCASSLRAGGTTDTQYFGPGTRLTVL.

The DNA of the CDR3 is TGTGCCAGCACCCGAACTGGTCGAATAGGCTACACCTTC. It specifies CASTRTGRIGYTF. The genes are TRBV6-5 and TRBJ1-2; unclear D gene. Trimming took 7 bases from V and 8 from J, leaving 17 bases between them. This CDR3 spans 13 amino acids. Germline CDR1 reads MNHEY; CDR2 reads SVGAGI.

The CDR3 region is CATSSGGGETQYF. The CDR3 DNA reads as TGTGCCACCAGTAGCGGAGGGGGAGAGACCCAGTACTTC. This chain links TRBV24-1 with TRBJ2-5; D is possibly TRBD1 or TRBD2 (6 bases each). Trimming left V 6 bases short and J 4 bases short, with 11 bases between. Germline V lookup: CDR1 KGHDR, CDR2 SFDVKD. This CDR3 is built from 13 residues.

A few counts support this clonotype. The V gene is TRBV5-5, the J gene TRBJ2-7; D is possibly TRBD1 (6 bases). From germline, CDR1 is SGHKS and CDR2 YYEKEE (reference sequence). V was shortened by 4 bases and J by 2 bases, with 16 bases between the two germline ends. The CDR3 sequence is 15 residues long. CDR3 sequence (DNA): TGTGCCAGCAGCCTGAGTGAGGGGGTTCCCTACGAGCAGTACTTC. This codes for CASSLSEGVPYEQYF.